These 4 T cell receptor beta chains originate from one sample sequenced in a study of cytomegalovirus exposure and HLA in healthy donors. In the PCR, 60 Vbeta and 13 Jbeta primers were used. The protocol was immunoSEQ multiplex PCR, while the TCRdb copy is restricted to in-frame clones and leaves out a portion. Of roughly 89,000 clones in the sample, 81% are singletons; the top ten hold around 1.8%. Material: PBMCs. The source of these receptors is a woman aged 30 to 39 in good health and CMV-seronegative.

This clone was seen only once. V and J are TRBV7-2 and TRBJ2-3; D perhaps matches TRBD2 (5 bases). The V end was cut by 5 bases, the J end by 5 bases, with 20 bases between. This CDR3 has 16 residues. Looked up from germline, CDR1 is SGHTA and CDR2 is FQGNSA. CDR3 amino acids: CASSQMVASTLDTQYF. CDR3 nucleotides: TGTGCCAGCAGCCAGATGGTGGCTAGCACGTTAGATACGCAGTATTTT.

This sequence joins TRBV2 and TRBJ1-2; 7 nucleotides agree with TRBD1. V was clipped by 4 bases and J by 4 bases; unmatched bases: 6. Germline values: CDR1 SNHLY, CDR2 FYNNEI. The CDR3 consists of 14 residues. The chain's CDR3 is CASSAGGLVYGYTF. The CDR3 DNA reads TGTGCCAGCAGTGCAGGGGGGTTGGTCTATGGCTACACCTTC.

The CDR3 is CASSWTGSGSYWELFF. In DNA, the CDR3 is TGTGCCAGCAGCTGGACGGGTAGCGGGAGTTACTGGGAGCTGTTTTTT. This chain uses TRBV5-5 with TRBJ2-2; 9 nucleotides agree with TRBD2. CDR3 length: 16 residues. Germline values: CDR1 SGHKS, CDR2 YYEKEE (reference sequence). The ends lost 3 bases at V and 9 bases at J; junction bases unmatched: 12. The full variable domain, in which reference TRBV5-5 and TRBJ2-2 provide the parts outside the CDR3, is DAGVTQSPTHLIKTRGQQVTLRCSPISGHKSVSWYQQVLGQGPQFIFQYYEKEERGRGNFPDRFSARQFPNYSSELNVNALLLGDSALYLCASSWTGSGSYWELFFGEGSRLTVL.

V usage is TRBV19 and J usage is TRBJ1-5; 10 bases are a match to TRBD1. The J segment lost 1 base and the V segment lost 6 bases, leaving 6 bases of the junction unmatched. This CDR3 region has 16 residues. Germline V CDR1 and CDR2: LNHDA, SQIVND (reference sequence). DNA for the CDR3: TGTGCCAGTAGGACAGGGGGCGTCGGGAGCAATCAGCCCCAGCATTTT. Protein sequence: CASRTGGVGSNQPQHF.